This T cell receptor (beta chain) was recorded in a study of T cell changes during pregnancy in multiple sclerosis. Germline V gene sequence: CDR1 MNHNY, CDR2 SVGAGI (reference sequence). Trimming stripped 6 bases from V and 8 bases from J, with 20 bases between. The CDR3 is made up of 15 amino acids. Clones were sequenced by immunoSEQ multiplex PCR, and TCRdb holds only the in-frame ones, with some missing. The table lists roughly 47,000 clones, 90% to 95% of them singletons. The genes are TRBV6-6 and TRBJ2-1; D is perhaps TRBD2 (6 bases). This specimen consisted of CD8+ T cells from peripheral blood mononuclear cells, obtained before pregnancy. The clonotype comes from a female donor with multiple sclerosis, enrolled in a pregnancy study. In DNA, the CDR3 is TGTGCCAGCAGCCGCCGTGTTAGCGGAGACTATGAGCAGTTCTTC. Encoded protein: CASSRRVSGDYEQFF.